The 23 T cell receptor beta chains reported below all come from one sample, sequenced in a study of CD8+CD57+ T cells in acquired aplastic anemia. Genomic DNA provided the template from which TCR beta VDJ and CDR3 profiles were obtained. TCRdb passed the reads through MiXCR, listing each CDR3 protein once. The sample lists 260,000 or so distinct CDR3 sequences; around 46% were seen once. Only patients with CD8+CD57+ cell expansion on flow cytometry were chosen for sequencing. Specimen: sorted CD4+, CD8+, or CD8+CD57+ T cells (not recorded which) from PBMCs. Receptors originate from a human donor with aplastic anemia.

This rearrangement joins TRBV10-3 to TRBJ1-1, with D perhaps TRBD1 (6 bases). CDR1 and CDR2 (germline): ENHRY, SYGVKD. The CDR3 has 15 residues. The V end lost 4 bases, the J end lost 10 bases, and 22 bases lay between the germline ends. This CDR3 is CAISGGHSVLGGAFF. The DNA of the CDR3 is TGTGCCATCAGTGGGGGACACTCGGTCCTAGGTGGAGCTTTCTTT.

To note about this clonotype: This could be a read error, since a much larger clone is one nucleotide away. The chain carries TRBV2 and TRBJ2-1; D is undetermined. CDR1 is SNHLY, CDR2 FYNNEI, per germline. CDR3 size: 13 residues. Trimming took 1 base from V and 6 from J, leaving 7 bases between them. The CDR3 region is CASSEGRSNEQFF. CDR3 nucleotide sequence: TGTGCCAGCAGTGAAGGGCGGAGCAATGAGCAGTTCTTC.

This rearrangement joins TRBV27 to TRBJ2-5, with a tentative D call TRBD1 (6 bases). CDR1 is MNHEY, CDR2 SMNVEV, per germline (reference sequence). The ends were cut back, 0 bases at V and 0 bases at J, with 11 bases in the middle. CDR3 length: 16 residues. CDR3 in DNA: TGTGCCAGCAGTTTATCGGCAGGGGAGAACCAAGAGACCCAGTACTTC. Protein: CASSLSAGENQETQYF.

This clonotype has just one count. One base away lies a much larger clone, so this may be a sequencing read error. The rearrangement links TRBV7-3 to TRBJ2-2; D might be TRBD2 (6 bases). The V and J ends lost 9 bases and 4 bases respectively, with 18 bases between them. The CDR3 loop spans 15 amino acids. Germline CDR1 is SGHTA and CDR2 is FQGTGA. The CDR3 sequence is CASSREPPGTGELFF. CDR3 nucleotides: TGTGCCAGTTCCCGGGAGCCCCCAGGCACCGGGGAGCTGTTTTTT.

Details on this clonotype: A much larger clone is a single base away; this may be a read error. CDR3 sequence: CASSYVRGPTNTGELFF. The CDR3 DNA reads as TGTGCCAGCAGTTACGTGCGGGGGCCTACGAACACCGGGGAGCTGTTTTTT. The chain couples TRBV6-5 to TRBJ2-2; the D gene is possibly TRBD2 (7 bases). Germline assignment: CDR1 MNHEY and CDR2 SVGAGI. The V end was cut by 2 bases, the J end by 0 bases, with 13 bases between. The CDR3 is 17 residues long.

The V call is TRBV7-9, the J call TRBJ1-5; possible D gene TRBD1, 6 bases. The CDR3 sequence is 15 residues long. Germline V gene sequence: CDR1 SEHNR, CDR2 FQNEAQ (reference sequence). The V end lost 5 bases, the J end lost 9 bases, and 20 bases lay between the germline ends. For the CDR3, the DNA is TGTGCCAGCAGCGGGGGTACAGGGCTGGATCCGCCCCAGCATTTT. This encodes CASSGGTGLDPPQHF.

This clonotype was seen ten or more times. V and J are TRBV7-3 and TRBJ2-7; TRBD1 matches 9 bases. With 5 bases clipped from V and 0 bases from J, the junction kept 8 bases outside the gene matches. The CDR3 length is 16 residues. The germline gives CDR1 SGHTA, CDR2 FQGTGA. CDR3 region: CASSKTGTGNSYEQYF. The CDR3 DNA sequence: TGTGCCAGCAGCAAGACCGGGACAGGGAACTCCTACGAGCAGTACTTC.

This clonotype was counted ten times or more. The rearrangement links TRBV7-9 to TRBJ1-1; D is ambiguous. CDR1 SEHNR and CDR2 FQNEAQ come from the germline V gene (reference sequence). V lost 4 bases to trimming and J lost 1 base, with 13 bases between them. CDR3 length: 15 amino acids. The CDR3 here is CASSSSLDSNTEAFF. The CDR3 nucleotides are TGTGCCAGCAGCTCAAGCCTTGACTCGAACACTGAAGCTTTCTTT. Using reference TRBV7-9 and TRBJ1-1 for the parts outside the CDR3, the full variable domain is DTGVSQNPRHKITKRGQNVTFRCDPISEHNRLYWYRQTLGQGPEFLTYFQNEAQLEKSRLLSDRFSAERPKGSFSTLEIQRTEQGDSAMYLCASSSSLDSNTEAFFGQGTRLTVV.

This clonotype was observed a few times. The chain couples TRBV30 to TRBJ2-3; TRBD2 agrees at 9 bases. The ends lost 3 bases at V and 3 bases at J; junction bases unmatched: 10. Per the germline V gene, CDR1 is GTSNPN and CDR2 is SVGIG (reference sequence). The CDR3 loop spans 16 amino acids. The CDR3, as DNA: TGTGCCTGGAGCGGGATTGATAGCGGGAGAACAGATACGCAGTATTTT. Translation: CAWSGIDSGRTDTQYF. Full variable domain (outside the CDR3, taken from reference TRBV30 and TRBJ2-3): SQTIHQWPATLVQPVGSPLSLECTVEGTSNPNLYWYRQAAGRGLQLLFYSVGIGQISSEVPQNLSASRPQDRQFILSSKKLLLSDSGFYLCAWSGIDSGRTDTQYFGPGTRLTVL.

The table lists this clonotype with a few counts. This chain joins TRBV2 and TRBJ2-7; no clear D. The CDR3 runs to 12 residues. Looked up from germline, CDR1 is SNHLY and CDR2 is FYNNEI. The V end lost 5 bases, the J end lost 4 bases, and 9 bases lay between the germline ends. CDR3 amino acids: CASSYAAYEQYF. The CDR3 DNA reads as TGTGCCAGCAGTTACGCAGCGTACGAGCAGTACTTC.

In its sample, this clonotype was seen many times. V gene TRBV20-1 combines with J gene TRBJ1-1, with unresolved D. V was trimmed by 2 bases and J by 6 bases, leaving 19 bases between them. Germline V gives CDR1 DFQATT, CDR2 SNEGSKA (reference sequence). The CDR3 runs 15 residues. This CDR3 reads CSARPWSAPWAEAFF. The CDR3 region has the DNA TGCAGTGCTAGACCTTGGTCTGCGCCTTGGGCTGAAGCTTTCTTT.

This sequence joins TRBV6-9 and TRBJ2-7, with a possible D match to TRBD1 (6 bases). This CDR3 has 17 residues. In germline, CDR1 is MNHGY, CDR2 SVAAGI. Trimming shortened V by 5 bases and J by 0 bases, and 20 bases separated the two germline ends. DNA for the CDR3: TGTGCCAGCAGTCCCGGACAGACAGGAGCTTTCTCCTACGAGCAGTACTTC. Its protein product is CASSPGQTGAFSYEQYF.

There are a few counts of this clonotype. The gene calls are TRBV7-8 and TRBJ2-5, with 9 positions matching TRBD1. Germline CDR1 SGHVS, CDR2 FQNEAQ. The CDR3 consists of 18 residues. Unmatched junction bases numbered 18, after V lost 5 bases and J lost 5 bases. This CDR3 is CASSLSPRQGVAVETQYF. CDR3 nucleotide sequence: TGTGCCAGCAGCCTCTCTCCTCGACAGGGGGTAGCGGTGGAGACCCAGTACTTC.

The rearrangement joins TRBV7-6 to TRBJ2-1, with a possible D match to TRBD2 (5 bases). Looked up from germline, CDR1 is SGHVS and CDR2 is FNYEAQ. The V end was cut by 1 base, the J end by 7 bases, with 17 bases between. This CDR3 contains 16 residues. The DNA of the CDR3 is TGTGCCAGCAGCTTAGGATCTGCAGTGAGGGAAAATGAGCAGTTCTTC. Amino acids: CASSLGSAVRENEQFF.

The CDR3 loop is CASSDLTAGGYTF. Here the CDR3 DNA reads TGTGCCAGCAGTGACCTCACGGCGGGTGGTTACACCTTC. V usage is TRBV25-1 and J usage is TRBJ1-2, with no clear D. CDR1 is MGHDK, CDR2 SYGVNS, per germline. The CDR3 has 13 residues. V lost 3 bases, J lost 11 bases, and 16 bases lay in between.

The chain is built from TRBV4-1 and TRBJ1-3; possibly TRBD1 for D (6 bases). V was pared by 8 bases and J by 4 bases, with 15 bases between. There are 14 residues in the CDR3. Germline V gene data show CDR1 as MGHRA and CDR2 as YSYEKL. The CDR3 here is CASQGAGVGNTIYF. The CDR3 coding sequence is TGCGCCAGCCAAGGGGCAGGGGTCGGAAACACCATATATTTT.

This clonotype was observed at least ten times. J is TRBJ1-5 and V is TRBV6-5; 8 bases line up with TRBD1. From germline, CDR1 is MNHEY and CDR2 SVGAGI. This CDR3 has 13 residues. V trimming: 6 bases; J trimming: 6 bases; junction bases outside the gene matches: 4. CDR3 residues: CASRQGGGQPQHF. The CDR3 DNA is TGTGCCAGCAGACAGGGGGGGGGTCAGCCCCAGCATTTT.

This CDR3 is CASRLAGGKTYEQYF. The DNA of the CDR3 is TGTGCCAGCAGACTAGCGGGGGGCAAAACCTACGAGCAGTACTTC. The V call is TRBV2, the J call TRBJ2-7; 12 bases agree with TRBD2. The CDR3 runs to 15 residues. V gave up 6 bases and J gave up 2 bases; unmatched junction bases: 5. CDR1 SNHLY and CDR2 FYNNEI come from the germline V gene. The full variable domain, in which reference TRBV2 and TRBJ2-7 provide the parts outside the CDR3, is EPEVTQTPSHQVTQMGQEVILRCVPISNHLYFYWYRQILGQKVEFLVSFYNNEISEKSEIFDDQFSVERPDGSNFTLKIRSTKLEDSAMYFCASRLAGGKTYEQYFGPGTRLTVT.

The rearrangement uses TRBV6-5 and TRBJ1-5; no clear D. The germline V gene has CDR1 MNHEY and CDR2 SVGAGI. V lost 0 bases and J 4 bases, leaving 13 bases between the germline ends. The CDR3 extends over 16 amino acids. CDR3 coding DNA: TGTGCCAGCAGTTACTCTTCCCAGGCTCGAAATCAGCCCCAGCATTTT. This sequence encodes CASSYSSQARNQPQHF.

This clonotype appeared many times. A junction boundary mismatches the germline segment, possibly from a read error. The V gene is TRBV6-6, the J gene TRBJ1-1; TRBD1 matches at 8 bases. Germline V CDR1 and CDR2: MNHNY, SVGAGI (reference sequence). The CDR3 contains 13 residues. The CDR3 DNA reads TGTGCCAGCAGCCCTCCCCAGGGGGCAGGGGCTCTCTTT. Its translation is CASSPPQGAGALF.

The chain combines TRBV20-1 with TRBJ2-7; the match to TRBD2 covers 7 bases. Germline-derived CDR1 and CDR2 are DFQATT and SNEGSKA (reference sequence). J was trimmed by 1 base and V by 0 bases; bases with no gene match: 6. This CDR3 has 15 amino acids. Here the CDR3 reads CSARETGTTSYEQYF. The CDR3 DNA sequence: TGCAGTGCTAGAGAGACCGGGACTACGTCCTACGAGCAGTACTTC.

This chain uses TRBV6-5 with TRBJ1-6; TRBD1 aligns across 10 bases. There are 16 residues in the CDR3. Per the germline V gene, CDR1 is MNHEY and CDR2 is SVGAGI. J was trimmed by 7 bases and V by 4 bases; bases with no gene match: 7. CDR3 DNA: TGTGCCAGCAGTTGGAACGGGGACAGGGGCAATTCACCCCTCCACTTT. Translated, it gives CASSWNGDRGNSPLHF.

The V gene is TRBV4-3, the J gene TRBJ1-4; 8 nucleotides line up with TRBD1. The CDR3 covers 15 residues. The germline V gene encodes CDR1 LGHNA and CDR2 YSLEER. The V gene end was trimmed by 2 bases and the J gene end by 7 bases; junction bases not matched to a gene: 6. In DNA, the CDR3 is TGCGCCAGCAGCCAAAATACAGGGGGGAGTGAAAAACTGTTTTTT. This encodes CASSQNTGGSEKLFF.